The 13 T cell receptor beta chains given below trace back to one sample, sequenced in a study of T cell repertoires in cytomegalovirus infection. TCRdb used MiXCR to reprocess the reads, holding one entry per CDR3 protein. The sample has hundreds of thousands of distinct CDR3 sequences; 17% are singletons. Specimen: PBMCs. These receptors originate from a human donor in good health (CMV status not recorded). Some clones in this sample may be carry-over from other donors' samples.

This clonotype has a count of ten or more. The chain recombines TRBV7-6 with TRBJ2-5, with TRBD2 as a possible D gene (5 bases). The CDR3 consists of 14 residues. Germline CDR1 and CDR2: SGHVS and FNYEAQ. The V gene lost 5 bases and the J gene lost 4 bases, with 14 bases spanning the gap. CDR3 in amino acids: CASSIGLPGETQYF. The CDR3 bases are TGTGCCAGCAGCATCGGACTTCCCGGAGAGACCCAGTACTTC. Supplemented by reference TRBV7-6 and TRBJ2-5, the full variable domain reads GAGVSQSPRYKVTKRGQDVALRCDPISGHVSLYWYRQALGQGPEFLTYFNYEAQQDKSGLPNDRFSAERPEGSISTLTIQRTEQRDSAMYRCASSIGLPGETQYFGPGTRLLVL.

The rearrangement uses TRBV2 and TRBJ1-5, with no clear D. Trimming pared 6 bases from V and 3 bases from J, leaving 9 bases between. The CDR3 sequence is 13 residues long. CDR1 is SNHLY and CDR2 is FYNNEI in the germline V gene. The CDR3 here is CASRFTSNQPQHF. CDR3 bases: TGTGCCAGCAGGTTCACATCCAATCAGCCCCAGCATTTT.

In this sample, this clonotype turned up a few times. The chain links TRBV2 to TRBJ1-1; 10 nucleotides align to TRBD1. The V segment lost 6 bases and the J segment 7 bases; nucleotides outside the gene matches: 8. CDR1 is SNHLY, CDR2 FYNNEI, per germline. The CDR3 runs 14 residues. CDR3 nucleotide sequence: TGTGCCAGCAGGGCCGGACAGGGGGTTGTTGAAGCTTTCTTT. Its translation is CASRAGQGVVEAFF.

This clonotype was picked up many times. The junction does not match germline at one end; this may be a read error. The V and J genes are TRBV12-3 or TRBV12-4 and TRBJ2-5; 8 bases fit TRBD1. The CDR3 length is 14 residues. The CDR3 reads CASSLARGQATQYF. CDR3 bases: TGTGCCAGCAGTTTGGCCAGGGGGCAAGCGACCCAGTACTTC.

Only a few counts were recorded for this clonotype. V is TRBV25-1 and J is TRBJ1-5; D is unresolved. Germline V gives CDR1 MGHDK, CDR2 SYGVNS. V was shortened by 2 bases and J by 0 bases, with 5 bases between the two germline ends. This CDR3 comprises 14 residues. CDR3 sequence (DNA): TGTGCCAGCAGTGAAGAATATAGCAATCAGCCCCAGCATTTT. It encodes CASSEEYSNQPQHF.

In its sample, this clonotype was seen a few times. The chain is built from TRBV10-3 and TRBJ2-5, with D perhaps being TRBD1 or TRBD2 (5 bases each). The CDR3 has 11 residues. Between the trimmed V and J ends, which lost 8 bases and 3 bases, there was a span of 7 bases. Germline loops: CDR1 ENHRY, CDR2 SYGVKD. The CDR3 here is CAIGGEETQYF. The CDR3 DNA sequence: TGTGCCATCGGGGGAGAAGAGACCCAGTACTTC.

This clonotype was counted ten times or more. This chain links TRBV9 with TRBJ1-1; TRBD1 aligns across 9 bases. Trimming at V came to 4 bases and at J to 1 base, leaving 5 bases not matched to a gene. CDR3 length: 15 residues. Germline lookup yields CDR1 SGDLS and CDR2 YYNGEE. The CDR3 region has the DNA TGTGCCAGCAGCCCCCGACAGGGGGGGAACACTGAAGCTTTCTTT. Translation: CASSPRQGGNTEAFF.

Written as DNA, the CDR3 is TGTGCCAGCAGCCGAATACAGGGGAAAGGATTAGTGGGTAGCAATCAGCCCCAGCATTTT. Encoded protein: CASSRIQGKGLVGSNQPQHF. V usage is TRBV6-6 and J usage is TRBJ1-5; 7 bases map to TRBD1. The V gene end was trimmed by 6 bases and the J gene end by 0 bases; junction bases not matched to a gene: 20. Germline V lookup: CDR1 MNHNY, CDR2 SVGAGI (reference sequence). This CDR3 contains 20 residues.

On this clonotype: This CDR3 fails to terminate in the conserved phenylalanine or tryptophan, so it likely reflects a read error. The chain joins TRBV12-3 or TRBV12-4 to TRBJ2-3; 9 nucleotides align to TRBD1. The trim removed 5 bases at V and 8 bases at J, leaving 17 bases unmatched. The CDR3 extends over 17 amino acids. The CDR3 sequence is CASSDRPGQGRGGTQYL. CDR3 DNA sequence: TGTGCCAGCAGTGACAGACCGGGACAGGGCCGCGGGGGTACGCAGTATTTA.

This clonotype was counted many times. The V call is TRBV20-1, the J call TRBJ1-6; no firm D call. Trimming stripped 0 bases from V and 3 bases from J, with 9 bases between. The germline CDR1 and CDR2 sequences are DFQATT and SNEGSKA (reference sequence). This CDR3 region has 15 residues. In nucleotides, the CDR3 is TGCAGTGCTAGAGATCTTGGCCGCTATAATTCACCCCTCCACTTT. Residues: CSARDLGRYNSPLHF.

This clonotype was counted many times. CDR3 sequence reads: CASSSPGTPGTEAFF. DNA of the CDR3: TGTGCCAGCAGCTCCCCCGGGACACCGGGGACTGAAGCTTTCTTT. The chain couples TRBV7-8 to TRBJ1-1; weak D call: TRBD1 (6 bases). With 4 bases removed from V and 5 bases from J, the gap between germline ends came to 17 bases. Germline CDR1 and CDR2: SGHVS and FQNEAQ. CDR3 size: 15 residues.

This clonotype appeared a few times. The chain employs TRBV14 and TRBJ2-3, with D unresolved. This CDR3 contains 13 residues. V was cut by 3 bases and J by 1 base, with 5 bases left in between. Germline values: CDR1 SGHDN, CDR2 FVKESK. The CDR3 sequence is CASSHPGTDTQYF. CDR3 in DNA: TGTGCCAGCAGCCACCCTGGCACAGATACGCAGTATTTT.

This chain connects TRBV28 to TRBJ1-1, with D unclear. This CDR3 region has 16 residues. Trimming shortened V by 2 bases and J by 7 bases, and 20 bases separated the two germline ends. The V gene's germline CDR1 is MDHEN and CDR2 SYDVKM. The CDR3 protein is CASSLIAAGSILEAFF. CDR3 DNA: TGTGCCAGCAGTTTAATAGCGGCAGGTTCAATCCTTGAAGCTTTCTTT.